The clone carrying this T cell receptor beta chain was seen at least ten times. What it binds is unknown. This sample stems from a study of blood T cells in healthy people across ages. Findings and limits, study-wide: Age advanced and TCR beta diversity per million T cells fell, roughly linearly. Diversity estimates from one million T cells were considered underestimates.

Looked up from germline, CDR1 is SGDLS and CDR2 is YYNGEE. Unmatched junction bases numbered 5, after V lost 2 bases and J lost 0 bases. The CDR3 extends over 16 amino acids. The donors, healthy Caucasians from Russia, were aged roughly 6 to 90. Combining a sample-barcoded 5' primer with a J-beta primer mix, a second PCR ran for roughly 7 to 12 cycles. A single record per CDR3 protein comes from TCRdb applying MiXCR to the 5' RACE reads. This sample has hundreds of thousands of distinct CDR3 sequences, with around half found just once. V and J are TRBV9 and TRBJ2-1; 7 nucleotides agree with TRBD2. The specimen was blood. The receptor comes from a woman aged 60-70 years in good health. Written as DNA, the CDR3 is TGTGCCAGCAGCGTGACTAGCCAGAGCTCCTACAATGAGCAGTTCTTC. This gives the protein CASSVTSQSSYNEQFF.